Here is one T cell receptor beta chain with its context. The germline V gene encodes CDR1 DFQATT and CDR2 SNEGSKA (reference sequence). The CDR3 runs 15 residues. V lost 0 bases to trimming and J lost 3 bases; unmatched junction nucleotides: 6. The data were obtained in a study of blood T cells in healthy people across ages. With a J-beta primer mix and a sample-barcoded 5' primer, a second PCR ran 7 to 11 cycles. TCRdb passed the 5' RACE reads through MiXCR, listing each CDR3 protein once. The sample has roughly 1,500,000 distinct CDR3 sequences, roughly 30% seen once. Material for sequencing was blood. The chain joins TRBV20-1 to TRBJ2-7, with 9 bases matching TRBD2. The clonotype comes from a woman aged 30 to 39 in good health. DNA of the CDR3: TGCAGTGCTAGAGATCCAGCGGGGGGTTTCTACGAGCAGTACTTC. This sequence encodes CSARDPAGGFYEQYF.